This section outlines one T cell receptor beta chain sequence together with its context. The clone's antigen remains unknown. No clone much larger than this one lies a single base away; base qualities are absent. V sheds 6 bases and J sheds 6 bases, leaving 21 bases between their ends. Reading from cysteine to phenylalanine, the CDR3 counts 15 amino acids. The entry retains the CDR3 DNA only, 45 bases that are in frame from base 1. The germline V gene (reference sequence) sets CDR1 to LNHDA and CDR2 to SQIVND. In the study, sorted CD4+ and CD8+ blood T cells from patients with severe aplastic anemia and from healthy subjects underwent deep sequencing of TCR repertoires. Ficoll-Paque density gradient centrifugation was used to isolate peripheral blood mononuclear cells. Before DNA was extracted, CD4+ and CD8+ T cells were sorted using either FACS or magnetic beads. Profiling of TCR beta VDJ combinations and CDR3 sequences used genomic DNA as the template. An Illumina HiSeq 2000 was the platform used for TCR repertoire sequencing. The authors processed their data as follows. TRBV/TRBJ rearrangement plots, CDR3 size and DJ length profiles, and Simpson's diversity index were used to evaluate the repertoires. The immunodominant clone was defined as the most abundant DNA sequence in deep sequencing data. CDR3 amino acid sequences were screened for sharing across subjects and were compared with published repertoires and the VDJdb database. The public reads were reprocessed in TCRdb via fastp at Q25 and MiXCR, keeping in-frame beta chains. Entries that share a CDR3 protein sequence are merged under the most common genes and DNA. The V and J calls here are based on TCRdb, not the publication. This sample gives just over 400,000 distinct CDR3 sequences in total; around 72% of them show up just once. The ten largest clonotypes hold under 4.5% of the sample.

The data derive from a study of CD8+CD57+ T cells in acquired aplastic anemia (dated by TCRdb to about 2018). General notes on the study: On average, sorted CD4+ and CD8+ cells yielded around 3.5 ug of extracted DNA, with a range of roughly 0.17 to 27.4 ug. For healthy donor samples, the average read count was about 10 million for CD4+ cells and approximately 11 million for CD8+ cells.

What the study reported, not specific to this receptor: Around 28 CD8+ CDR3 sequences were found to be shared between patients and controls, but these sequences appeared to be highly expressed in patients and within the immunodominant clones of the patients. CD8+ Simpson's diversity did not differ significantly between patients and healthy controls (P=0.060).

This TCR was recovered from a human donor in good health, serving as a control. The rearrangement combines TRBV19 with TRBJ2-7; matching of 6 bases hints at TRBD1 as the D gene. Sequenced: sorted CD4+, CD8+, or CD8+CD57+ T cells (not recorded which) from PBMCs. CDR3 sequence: CASRKGSEPGAEQYF. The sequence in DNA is TGTGCCAGTAGAAAAGGGTCTGAACCAGGGGCCGAGCAGTACTTC.